The T cell receptor (beta chain) under discussion was sequenced for a study of blood T cell repertoires in COVID-19. Study-wide background: Sources were T cells, B-cell-depleted T cells, or PBMCs; the material itself was cDNA or gDNA.

The trim removed 4 bases at V and 8 bases at J, leaving 15 bases unmatched. This CDR3 is built from 16 residues. Germline V gene sequence: CDR1 SGHRS, CDR2 YFSETQ. How the authors handled the data: Cell counts per sample came from amplifying reference gene primers. Sequenced by immunoSEQ multiplex PCR; TCRdb stores in-frame clones only, minus some. That table supplies the V and J calls and clone size; D and trimming were determined from the DNA. The sample lists about 99,000 clones, 75% to 95% occurring once. This sequence originates from a human donor in a cohort sampled during active COVID-19. The sequenced material came from peripheral blood. The rearrangement uses TRBV5-1 and TRBJ1-2, with TRBD1 matching 9 bases. CDR3 loop: CASSRTGTGIFYGYTF. The CDR3 DNA reads TGCGCCAGCAGCAGAACCGGGACAGGGATCTTCTACGGCTACACCTTC.